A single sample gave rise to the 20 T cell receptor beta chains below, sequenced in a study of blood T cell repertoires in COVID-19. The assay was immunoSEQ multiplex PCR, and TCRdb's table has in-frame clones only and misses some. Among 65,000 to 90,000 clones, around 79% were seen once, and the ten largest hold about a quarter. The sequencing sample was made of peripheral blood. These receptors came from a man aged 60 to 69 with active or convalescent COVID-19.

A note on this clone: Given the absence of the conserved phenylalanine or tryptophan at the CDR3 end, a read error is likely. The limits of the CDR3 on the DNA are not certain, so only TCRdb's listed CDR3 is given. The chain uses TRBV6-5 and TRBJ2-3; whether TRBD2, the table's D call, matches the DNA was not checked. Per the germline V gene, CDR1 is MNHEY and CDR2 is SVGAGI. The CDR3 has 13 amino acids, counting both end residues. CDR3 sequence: CASSYSTGGRLQL.

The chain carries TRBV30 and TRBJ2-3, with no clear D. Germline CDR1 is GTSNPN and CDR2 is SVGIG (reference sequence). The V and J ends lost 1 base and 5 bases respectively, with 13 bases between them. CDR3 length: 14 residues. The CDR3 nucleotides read TGTGCCTGGAGTGAACTCGAGCTCGGAGATACGCAGTATTTT. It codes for CAWSELELGDTQYF.

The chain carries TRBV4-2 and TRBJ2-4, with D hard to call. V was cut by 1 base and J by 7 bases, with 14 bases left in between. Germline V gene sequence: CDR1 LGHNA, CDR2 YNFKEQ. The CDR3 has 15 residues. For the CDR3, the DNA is TGTGCCAGCAGCCAAGGCTTAGAGACGGAGAACATTCAGTACTTC. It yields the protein CASSQGLETENIQYF.

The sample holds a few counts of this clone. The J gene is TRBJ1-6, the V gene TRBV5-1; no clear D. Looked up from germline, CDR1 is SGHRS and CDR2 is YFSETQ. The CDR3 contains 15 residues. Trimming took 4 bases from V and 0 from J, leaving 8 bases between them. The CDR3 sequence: CASSVLYSYNSPLHF. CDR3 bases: TGCGCCAGCAGCGTACTATACTCCTATAATTCACCCCTCCACTTT.

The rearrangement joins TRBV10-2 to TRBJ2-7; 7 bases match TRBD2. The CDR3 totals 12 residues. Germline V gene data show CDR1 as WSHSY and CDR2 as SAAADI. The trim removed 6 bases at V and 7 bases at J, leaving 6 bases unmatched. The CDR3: CASSPTGGEQYF. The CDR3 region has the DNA TGCGCCAGCAGCCCGACGGGGGGAGAGCAGTACTTC.

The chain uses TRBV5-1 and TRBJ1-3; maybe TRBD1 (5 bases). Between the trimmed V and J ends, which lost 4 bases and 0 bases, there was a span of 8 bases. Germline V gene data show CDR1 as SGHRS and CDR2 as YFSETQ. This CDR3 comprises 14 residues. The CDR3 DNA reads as TGCGCCAGCAGCCCACAGGACTCTGGAAACACCATATATTTT. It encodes CASSPQDSGNTIYF. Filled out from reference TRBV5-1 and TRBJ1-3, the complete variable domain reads KAGVTQTPRYLIKTRGQQVTLSCSPISGHRSVSWYQQTPGQGLQFLFEYFSETQRNKGNFPGRFSGRQFSNSRSEMNVSTLELGDSALYLCASSPQDSGNTIYFGEGSWLTVV.

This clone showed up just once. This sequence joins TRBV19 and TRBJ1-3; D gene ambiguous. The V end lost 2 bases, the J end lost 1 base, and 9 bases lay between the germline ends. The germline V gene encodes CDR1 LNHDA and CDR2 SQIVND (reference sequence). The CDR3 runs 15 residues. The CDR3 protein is CASSISDISGNTIYF. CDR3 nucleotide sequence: TGTGCCAGTAGTATAAGTGACATATCTGGAAACACCATATATTTT.

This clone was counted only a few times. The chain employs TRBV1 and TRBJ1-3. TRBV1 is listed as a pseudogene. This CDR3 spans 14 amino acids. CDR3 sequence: CTSSPGEVGNTIYF. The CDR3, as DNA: TGCACCAGCAGCCCCGGGGAAGTGGGAAACACCATATATTTT.

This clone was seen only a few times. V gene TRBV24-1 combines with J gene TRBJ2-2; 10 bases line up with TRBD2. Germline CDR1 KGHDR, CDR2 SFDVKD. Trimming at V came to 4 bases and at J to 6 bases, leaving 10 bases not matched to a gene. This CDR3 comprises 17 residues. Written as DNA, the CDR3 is TGTGCCACCAGTGAACCCTCTAGCGGGGGCGGCGCCGGGGAGCTGTTTTTT. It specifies CATSEPSSGGGAGELFF.

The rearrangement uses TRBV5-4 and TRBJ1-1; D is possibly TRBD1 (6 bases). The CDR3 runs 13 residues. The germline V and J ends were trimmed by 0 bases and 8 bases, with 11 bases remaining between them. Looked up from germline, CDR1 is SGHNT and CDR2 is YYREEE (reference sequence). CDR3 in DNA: TGTGCCAGCAGCTTGGTGGAAACAGGGGAAGCTTTCTTT. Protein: CASSLVETGEAFF.

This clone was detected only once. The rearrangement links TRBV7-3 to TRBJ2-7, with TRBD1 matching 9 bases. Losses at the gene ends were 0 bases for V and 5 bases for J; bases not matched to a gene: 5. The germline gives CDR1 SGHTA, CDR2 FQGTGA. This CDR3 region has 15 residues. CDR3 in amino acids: CASSLTLGQGHEQYF. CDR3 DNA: TGTGCCAGCAGCTTAACATTGGGACAGGGCCACGAGCAGTACTTC.

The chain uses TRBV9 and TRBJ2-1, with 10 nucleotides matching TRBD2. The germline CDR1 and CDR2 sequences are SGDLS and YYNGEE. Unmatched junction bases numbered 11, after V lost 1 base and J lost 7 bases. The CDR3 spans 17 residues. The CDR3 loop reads CASSVLGVAGGLNEQFF. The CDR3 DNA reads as TGTGCCAGCAGCGTACTCGGGGTAGCGGGGGGCCTTAATGAGCAGTTCTTC.

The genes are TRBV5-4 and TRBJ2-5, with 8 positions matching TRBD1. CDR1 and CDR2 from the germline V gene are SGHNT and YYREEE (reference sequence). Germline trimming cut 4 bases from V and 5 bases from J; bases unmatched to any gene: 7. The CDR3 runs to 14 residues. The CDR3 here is CASSPRQGHETQYF. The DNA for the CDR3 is TGTGCCAGCAGCCCGCGACAGGGGCACGAGACCCAGTACTTC.

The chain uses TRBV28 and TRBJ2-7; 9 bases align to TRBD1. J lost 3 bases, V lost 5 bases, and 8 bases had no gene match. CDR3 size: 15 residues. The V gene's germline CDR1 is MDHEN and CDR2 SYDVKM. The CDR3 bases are TGTGCCAGCAGTCTCTGGACAGGGGACCTCTACGAGCAGTACTTC. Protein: CASSLWTGDLYEQYF. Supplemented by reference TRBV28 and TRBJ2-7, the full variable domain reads DVKVTQSSRYLVKRTGEKVFLECVQDMDHENMFWYRQDPGLGLRLIYFSYDVKMKEKGDIPEGYSVSREKKERFSLILESASTNQTSMYLCASSLWTGDLYEQYFGPGTRLTVT.

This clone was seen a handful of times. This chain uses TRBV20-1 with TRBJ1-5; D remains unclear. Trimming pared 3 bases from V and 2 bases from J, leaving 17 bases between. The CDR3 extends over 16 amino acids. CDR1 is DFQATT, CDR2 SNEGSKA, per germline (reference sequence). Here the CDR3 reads CSASSRPSGGNQPQHF. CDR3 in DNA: TGCAGTGCTAGTAGCAGGCCCTCGGGAGGCAATCAGCCCCAGCATTTT.

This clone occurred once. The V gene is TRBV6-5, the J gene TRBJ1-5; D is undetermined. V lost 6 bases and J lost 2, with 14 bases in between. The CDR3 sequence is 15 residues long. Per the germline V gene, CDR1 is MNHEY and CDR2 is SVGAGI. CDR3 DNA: TGTGCCAGCAGCCCCGAGTTTTCGGGCAATCAGCCCCAGCATTTT. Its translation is CASSPEFSGNQPQHF.

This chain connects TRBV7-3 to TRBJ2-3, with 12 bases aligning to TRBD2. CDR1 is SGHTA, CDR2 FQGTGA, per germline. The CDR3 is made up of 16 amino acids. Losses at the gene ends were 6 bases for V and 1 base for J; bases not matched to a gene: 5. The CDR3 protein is CASSSGLAGRTDTQYF. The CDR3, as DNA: TGTGCCAGCAGTTCCGGACTAGCGGGGCGCACAGATACGCAGTATTTT.

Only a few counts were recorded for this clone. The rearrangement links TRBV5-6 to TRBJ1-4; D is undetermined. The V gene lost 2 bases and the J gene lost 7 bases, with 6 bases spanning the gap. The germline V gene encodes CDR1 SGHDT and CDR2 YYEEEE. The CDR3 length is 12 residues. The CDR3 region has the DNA TGTGCCAGCAGCTTTGAGGGTGAAAAACTGTTTTTT. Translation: CASSFEGEKLFF.

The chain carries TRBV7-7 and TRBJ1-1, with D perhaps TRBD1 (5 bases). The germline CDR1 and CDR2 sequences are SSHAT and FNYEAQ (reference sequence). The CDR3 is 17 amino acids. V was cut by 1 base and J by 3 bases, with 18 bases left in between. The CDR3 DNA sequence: TGTGCCAGCAGCTTAGGACTCTGGGGTGGCAGGGACACTGAAGCTTTCTTT. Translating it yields CASSLGLWGGRDTEAFF.

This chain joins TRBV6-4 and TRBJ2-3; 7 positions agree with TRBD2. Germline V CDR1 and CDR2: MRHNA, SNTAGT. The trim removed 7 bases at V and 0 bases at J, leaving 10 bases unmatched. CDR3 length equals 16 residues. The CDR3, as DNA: TGTGCCAGCACCTCCCCGGGGGGAAGGAGCACAGATACGCAGTATTTT. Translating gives CASTSPGGRSTDTQYF.